The TCR beta chain under discussion was sequenced for a study of T-cell reconstitution after alpha-beta-depleted transplantation in children. The table lists this clonotype with a few counts. Its target is unknown. Regarding the study as a whole: There were some patients whose high TCRbeta diversity at day 60 came from surviving recipient T cells and thymic progenitors. After one year, T-cell counts and TCRbeta diversity mostly came from new T cells. The origin of alpha-beta T cells about two months after transplant was reportedly several hundred expanded graft clones.

V was trimmed by 3 bases and J by 0 bases, leaving 9 bases between them. Germline CDR1 is SGHNT and CDR2 is YYREEE (reference sequence). This CDR3 has 14 residues. The library targeted TCRbeta and was prepared with unique molecular identifiers. TCRdb itself ran the PCR reads through MiXCR, one entry per CDR3 protein. The sample carries 250,000 to 400,000 distinct CDR3 sequences, 23% recorded once. The sample was PBMCs, mostly from graft donor cells, taken 180 days after TCRalphabeta/CD19-depleted stem cell transplant. This sequence joins TRBV5-4 and TRBJ1-2, with TRBD1 as a possible D gene (6 bases). The TCR sequence derives from a male patient younger than 18 who had a stem cell transplant for acute lymphoblastic leukemia, so the T cells may come from the graft donor. The CDR3 loop is CASSWDTSNYGYTF. The CDR3 nucleotides are TGTGCCAGCAGCTGGGACACCTCTAACTATGGCTACACCTTC.